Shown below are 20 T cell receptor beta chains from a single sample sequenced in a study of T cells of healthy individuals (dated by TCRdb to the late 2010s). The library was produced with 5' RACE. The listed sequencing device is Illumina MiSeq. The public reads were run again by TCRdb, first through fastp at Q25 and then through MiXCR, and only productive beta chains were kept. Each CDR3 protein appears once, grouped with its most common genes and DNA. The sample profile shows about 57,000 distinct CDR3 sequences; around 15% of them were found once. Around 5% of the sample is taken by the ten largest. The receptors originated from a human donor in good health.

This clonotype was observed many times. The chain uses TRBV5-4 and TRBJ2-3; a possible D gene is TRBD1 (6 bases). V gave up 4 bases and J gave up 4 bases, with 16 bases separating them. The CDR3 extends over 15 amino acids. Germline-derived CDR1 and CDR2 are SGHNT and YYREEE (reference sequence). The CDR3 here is CASSEMSQGPDTQYF. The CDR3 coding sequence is TGTGCCAGCAGCGAGATGAGCCAGGGGCCAGATACGCAGTATTTT.

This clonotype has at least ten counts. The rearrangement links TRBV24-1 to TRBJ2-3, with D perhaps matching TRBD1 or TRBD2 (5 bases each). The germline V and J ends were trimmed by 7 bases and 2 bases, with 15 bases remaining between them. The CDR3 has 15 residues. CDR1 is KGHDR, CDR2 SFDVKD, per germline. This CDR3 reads CATSSGRIITDTQYF. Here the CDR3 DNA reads TGTGCCACCAGCTCGGGGCGCATAATCACAGATACGCAGTATTTT.

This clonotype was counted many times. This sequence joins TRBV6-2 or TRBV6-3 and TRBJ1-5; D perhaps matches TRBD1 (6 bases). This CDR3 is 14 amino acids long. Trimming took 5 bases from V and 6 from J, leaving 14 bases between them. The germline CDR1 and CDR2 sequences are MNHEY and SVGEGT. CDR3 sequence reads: CASSPGQIGQPQHF. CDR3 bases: TGTGCCAGCAGTCCCGGACAGATTGGTCAGCCCCAGCATTTT.

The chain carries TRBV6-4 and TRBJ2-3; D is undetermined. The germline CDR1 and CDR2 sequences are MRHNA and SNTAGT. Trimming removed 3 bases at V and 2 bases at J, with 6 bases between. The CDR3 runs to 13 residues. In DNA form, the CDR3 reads TGTGCCAGCAGTGAAAGGGCCACAGATACGCAGTATTTT. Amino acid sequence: CASSERATDTQYF.

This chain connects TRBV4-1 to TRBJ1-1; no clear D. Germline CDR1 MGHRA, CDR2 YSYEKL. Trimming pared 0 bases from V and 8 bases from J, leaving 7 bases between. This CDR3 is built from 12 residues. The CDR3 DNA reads TGCGCCAGCAGCCAAGATGCGATGGAAGCTTTCTTT. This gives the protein CASSQDAMEAFF.

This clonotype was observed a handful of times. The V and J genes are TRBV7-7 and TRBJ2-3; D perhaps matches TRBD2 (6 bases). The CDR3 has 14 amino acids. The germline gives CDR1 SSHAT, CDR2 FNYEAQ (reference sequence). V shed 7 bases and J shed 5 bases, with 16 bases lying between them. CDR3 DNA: TGTGCCAGCACCCCCATGGGACTCTTAGATACGCAGTATTTT. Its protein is CASTPMGLLDTQYF. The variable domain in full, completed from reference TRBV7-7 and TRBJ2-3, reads GAGVSQSPRYKVTKRGQDVTLRCDPISSHATLYWYQQALGQGPEFLTYFNYEAQPDKSGLPSDRFSAERPEGSISTLTIQRTEQRDSAMYRCASTPMGLLDTQYFGPGTRLTVL.

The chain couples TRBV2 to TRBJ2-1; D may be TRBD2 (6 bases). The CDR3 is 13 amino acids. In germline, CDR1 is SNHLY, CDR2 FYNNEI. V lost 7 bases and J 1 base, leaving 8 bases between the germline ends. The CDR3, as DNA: TGTGCCAGCAATGGGGGGTCCTACAATGAGCAGTTCTTC. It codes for CASNGGSYNEQFF.

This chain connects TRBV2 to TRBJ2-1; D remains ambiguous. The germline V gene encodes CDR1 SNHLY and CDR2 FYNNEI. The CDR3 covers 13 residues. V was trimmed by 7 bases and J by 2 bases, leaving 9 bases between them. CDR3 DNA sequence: TGTGCCAGCAAGACAAGGACCTACAATGAGCAGTTCTTC. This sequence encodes CASKTRTYNEQFF.

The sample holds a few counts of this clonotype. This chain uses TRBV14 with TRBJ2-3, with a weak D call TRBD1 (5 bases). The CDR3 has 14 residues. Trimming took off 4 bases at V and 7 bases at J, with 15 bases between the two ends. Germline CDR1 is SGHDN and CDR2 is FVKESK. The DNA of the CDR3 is TGTGCCAGCAGCCCCCGCCGCCCAGGGAATACGCAGTATTTT. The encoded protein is CASSPRRPGNTQYF.

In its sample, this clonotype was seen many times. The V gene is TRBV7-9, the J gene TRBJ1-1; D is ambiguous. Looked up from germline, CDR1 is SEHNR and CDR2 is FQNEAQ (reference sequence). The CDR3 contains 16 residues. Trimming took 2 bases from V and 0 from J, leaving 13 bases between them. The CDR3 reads CASSLFGRGLNTEAFF. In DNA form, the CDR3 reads TGTGCCAGCAGCTTATTCGGTAGAGGACTGAACACTGAAGCTTTCTTT.

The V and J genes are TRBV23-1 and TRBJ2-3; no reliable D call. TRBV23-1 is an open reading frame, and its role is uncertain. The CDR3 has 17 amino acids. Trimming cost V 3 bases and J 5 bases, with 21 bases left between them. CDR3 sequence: CASSHPRNPTPGDTQYF. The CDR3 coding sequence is TGCGCCAGCAGTCACCCCCGTAATCCAACCCCGGGAGATACGCAGTATTTT.

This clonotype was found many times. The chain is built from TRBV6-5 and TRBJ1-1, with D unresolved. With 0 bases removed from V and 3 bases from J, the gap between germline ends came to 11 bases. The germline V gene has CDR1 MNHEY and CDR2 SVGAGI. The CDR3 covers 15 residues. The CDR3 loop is CASSYSRDLDTEAFF. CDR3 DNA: TGTGCCAGCAGTTACTCGCGGGATCTGGACACTGAAGCTTTCTTT.

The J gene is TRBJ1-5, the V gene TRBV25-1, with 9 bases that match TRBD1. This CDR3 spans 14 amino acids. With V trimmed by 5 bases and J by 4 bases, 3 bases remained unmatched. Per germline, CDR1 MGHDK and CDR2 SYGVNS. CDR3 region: CASSWTGENQPQHF. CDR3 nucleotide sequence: TGTGCCAGCAGTTGGACAGGGGAAAATCAGCCCCAGCATTTT. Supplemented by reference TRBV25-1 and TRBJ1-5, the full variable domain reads EADIYQTPRYLVIGTGKKITLECSQTMGHDKMYWYQQDPGMELHLIHYSYGVNSTEKGDLSSESTVSRIRTEHFPLTLESARPSHTSQYLCASSWTGENQPQHFGDGTRLSIL.

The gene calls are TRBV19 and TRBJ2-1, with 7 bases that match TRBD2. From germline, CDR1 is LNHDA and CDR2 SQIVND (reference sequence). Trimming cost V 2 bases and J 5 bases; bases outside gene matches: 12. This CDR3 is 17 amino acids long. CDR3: CASSISGGGELNNEQFF. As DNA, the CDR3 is TGTGCCAGTAGTATATCGGGTGGGGGGGAACTTAACAATGAGCAGTTCTTC.

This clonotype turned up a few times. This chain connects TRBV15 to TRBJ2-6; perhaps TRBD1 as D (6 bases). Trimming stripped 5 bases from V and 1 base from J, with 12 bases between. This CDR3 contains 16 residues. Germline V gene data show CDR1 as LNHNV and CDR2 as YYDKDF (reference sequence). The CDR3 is CATSPDSLSGANVLTF. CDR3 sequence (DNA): TGTGCCACCAGCCCGGACAGCCTTTCTGGGGCCAACGTCCTGACTTTC.

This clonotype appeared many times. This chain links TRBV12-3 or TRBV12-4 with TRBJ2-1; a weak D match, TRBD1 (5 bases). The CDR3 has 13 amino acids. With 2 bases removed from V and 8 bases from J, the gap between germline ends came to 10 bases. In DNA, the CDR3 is TGTGCCAGCAGTTTACAGAGACAGCATGAGCAGTTCTTC. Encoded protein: CASSLQRQHEQFF.

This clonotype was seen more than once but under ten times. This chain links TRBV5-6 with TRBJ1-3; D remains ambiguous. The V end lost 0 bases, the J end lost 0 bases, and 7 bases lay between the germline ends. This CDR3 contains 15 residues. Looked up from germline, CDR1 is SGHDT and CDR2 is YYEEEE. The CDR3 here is CASSLEVSSGNTIYF. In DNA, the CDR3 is TGTGCCAGCAGCTTGGAGGTGAGCTCTGGAAACACCATATATTTT.

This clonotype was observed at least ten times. CDR3 nucleotide sequence: TGTGCCAGCAGCCGTCGAACCCATGGCGACGAGCAGTACTTC. As protein: CASSRRTHGDEQYF. The V call is TRBV9, the J call TRBJ2-7; no definite D call. V lost 4 bases, J lost 5 bases, and 16 bases lay in between. CDR1 is SGDLS and CDR2 is YYNGEE in the germline V gene. CDR3 length: 14 residues.

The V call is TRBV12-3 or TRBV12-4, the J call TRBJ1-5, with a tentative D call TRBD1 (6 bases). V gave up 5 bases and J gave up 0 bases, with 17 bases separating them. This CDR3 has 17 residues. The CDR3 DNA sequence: TGTGCCAGCAGTCAAAACTCTGGACAGAATAGCAATCAGCCCCAGCATTTT. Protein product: CASSQNSGQNSNQPQHF.

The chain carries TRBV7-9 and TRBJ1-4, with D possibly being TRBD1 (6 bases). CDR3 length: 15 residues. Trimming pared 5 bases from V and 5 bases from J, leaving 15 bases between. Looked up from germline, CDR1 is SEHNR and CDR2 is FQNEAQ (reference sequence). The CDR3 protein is CASSLSGTPNEKLFF. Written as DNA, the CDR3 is TGTGCCAGCAGCCTCTCCGGGACACCGAATGAAAAACTGTTTTTT.